One and the same sample provided the 3 T cell receptor beta chains below, sequenced in a study of response to subunit inactivated influenza vaccine. TCRdb used MiXCR to reprocess the RT-PCR reads, holding one entry per CDR3 protein. In the table there are 650,000 or so distinct CDR3 sequences, around 15% of which are singletons. The starting material was PBMCs from blood, obtained 14 days before vaccination. These receptor sequences come from a man aged 45-60 years who received an inactivated influenza vaccine.

This chain links TRBV4-1 with TRBJ2-1, with TRBD2 matching 8 bases. CDR1 and CDR2 from the germline V gene are MGHRA and YSYEKL. The V and J ends lost 4 bases and 7 bases, in that order; junction bases with no gene match: 9. The CDR3 sequence is 15 residues long. In nucleotides, the CDR3 is TGCGCCAGCAGCCGAAAAGCGGGAGAGGTGAATGAGCAGTTCTTC. Its protein product is CASSRKAGEVNEQFF.

This clonotype has more than one count but fewer than ten. The CDR3 spells CASSQERGGEQFF. The CDR3 coding sequence is TGCGCCAGCAGCCAAGAAAGGGGAGGTGAGCAGTTCTTC. The chain recombines TRBV4-3 with TRBJ2-1; perhaps TRBD2 as D (6 bases). Germline CDR1 and CDR2: LGHNA and YSLEER. V dropped 0 bases and J dropped 9 bases, with 9 bases sitting between them. The CDR3 is made up of 13 amino acids.

This clonotype has just a few counts. The chain couples TRBV27 to TRBJ1-2, with D possibly matching TRBD1 (6 bases). This CDR3 spans 13 amino acids. V lost 7 bases and J lost 7, with 16 bases in between. Germline V gene lookup returns CDR1 MNHEY and CDR2 SMNVEV (reference sequence). CDR3 sequence reads: CASTKDRSGGYTF. The CDR3 DNA sequence: TGTGCCAGCACCAAAGACAGGTCGGGTGGCTACACCTTC.